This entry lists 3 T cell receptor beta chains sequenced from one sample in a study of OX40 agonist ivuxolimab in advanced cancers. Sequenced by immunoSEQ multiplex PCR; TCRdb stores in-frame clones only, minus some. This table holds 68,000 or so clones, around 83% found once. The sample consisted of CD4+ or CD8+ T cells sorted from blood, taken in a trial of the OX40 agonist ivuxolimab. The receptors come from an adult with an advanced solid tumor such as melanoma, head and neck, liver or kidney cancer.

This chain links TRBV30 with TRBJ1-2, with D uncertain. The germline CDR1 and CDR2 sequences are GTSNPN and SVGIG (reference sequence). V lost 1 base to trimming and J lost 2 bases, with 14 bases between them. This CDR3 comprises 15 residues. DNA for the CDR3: TGTGCCTGGAGTGCCCCAATAGGATCCAACTATGGCTACACCTTC. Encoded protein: CAWSAPIGSNYGYTF.

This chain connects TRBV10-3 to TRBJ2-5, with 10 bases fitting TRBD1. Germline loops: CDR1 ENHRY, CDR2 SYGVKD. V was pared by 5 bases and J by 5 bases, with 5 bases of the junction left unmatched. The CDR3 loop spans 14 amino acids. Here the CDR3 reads CAISWDRGWETQYF. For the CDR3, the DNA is TGTGCCATCAGTTGGGACAGGGGATGGGAGACCCAGTACTTC.

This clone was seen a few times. The CDR3 DNA reads as TGTGCCAGCAGGCGCAGCCTAGAGACCCAGTACTTC. Protein sequence: CASRRSLETQYF. This sequence joins TRBV6-1 and TRBJ2-5, with D unclear. The V end was cut by 6 bases, the J end by 4 bases, with 9 bases between. Germline lookup yields CDR1 MNHNS and CDR2 SASEGT. The CDR3 has 12 residues.